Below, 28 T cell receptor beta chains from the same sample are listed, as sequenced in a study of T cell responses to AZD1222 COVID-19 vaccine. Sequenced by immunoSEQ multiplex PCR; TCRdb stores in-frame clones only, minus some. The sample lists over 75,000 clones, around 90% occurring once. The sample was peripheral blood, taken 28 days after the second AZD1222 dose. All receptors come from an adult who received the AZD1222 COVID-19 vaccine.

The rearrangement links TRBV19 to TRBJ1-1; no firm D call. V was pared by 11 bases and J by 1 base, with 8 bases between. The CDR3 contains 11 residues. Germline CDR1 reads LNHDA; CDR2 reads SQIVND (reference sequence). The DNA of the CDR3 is TGTGCCGTACGGGAGAACACTGAAGCTTTCTTT. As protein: CAVRENTEAFF.

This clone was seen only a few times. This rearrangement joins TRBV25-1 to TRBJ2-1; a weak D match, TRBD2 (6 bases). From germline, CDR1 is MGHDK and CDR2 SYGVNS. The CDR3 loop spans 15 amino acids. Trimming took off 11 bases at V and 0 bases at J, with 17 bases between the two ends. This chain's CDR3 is CAVKDSGSSYNEQFF. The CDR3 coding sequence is TGTGCCGTGAAGGATAGCGGAAGCTCCTACAATGAGCAGTTCTTC.

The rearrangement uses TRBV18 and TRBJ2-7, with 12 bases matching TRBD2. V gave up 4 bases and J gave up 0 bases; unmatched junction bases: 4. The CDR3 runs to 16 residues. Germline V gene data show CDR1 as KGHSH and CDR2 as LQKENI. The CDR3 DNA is TGTGCCAGCTCACTAAGACTAGCGGGGGACTCCTACGAGCAGTACTTC. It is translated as CASSLRLAGDSYEQYF.

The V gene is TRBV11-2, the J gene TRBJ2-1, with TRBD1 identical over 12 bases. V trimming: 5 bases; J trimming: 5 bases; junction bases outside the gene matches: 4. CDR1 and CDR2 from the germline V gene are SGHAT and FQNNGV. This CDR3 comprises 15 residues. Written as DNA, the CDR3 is TGTGCCAGCAGCCCGGGACAGGGGGCTAACAATGAGCAGTTCTTC. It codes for CASSPGQGANNEQFF.

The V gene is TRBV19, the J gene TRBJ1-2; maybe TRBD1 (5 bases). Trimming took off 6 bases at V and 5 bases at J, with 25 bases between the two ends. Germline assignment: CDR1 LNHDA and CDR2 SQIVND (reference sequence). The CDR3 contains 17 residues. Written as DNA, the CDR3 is TGTGCCAGTAGCCGCCGGGACGGCCGCCATATAGATTATGGCTACACCTTC. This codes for CASSRRDGRHIDYGYTF.

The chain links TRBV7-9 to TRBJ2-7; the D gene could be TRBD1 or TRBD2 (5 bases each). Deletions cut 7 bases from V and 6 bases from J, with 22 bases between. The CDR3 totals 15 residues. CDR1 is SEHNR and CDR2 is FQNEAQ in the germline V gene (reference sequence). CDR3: CASTKSRDAAGEQYF. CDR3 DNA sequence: TGTGCCAGCACCAAAAGTCGGGACGCAGCTGGCGAGCAGTACTTC.

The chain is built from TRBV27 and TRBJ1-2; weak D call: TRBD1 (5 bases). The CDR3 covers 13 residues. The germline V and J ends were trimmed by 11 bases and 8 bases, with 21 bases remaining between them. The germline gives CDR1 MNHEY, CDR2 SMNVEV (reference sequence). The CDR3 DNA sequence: TGTGCCGCCAAAGGGACGGGGACGTGGGGCTACACCTTC. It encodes CAAKGTGTWGYTF.

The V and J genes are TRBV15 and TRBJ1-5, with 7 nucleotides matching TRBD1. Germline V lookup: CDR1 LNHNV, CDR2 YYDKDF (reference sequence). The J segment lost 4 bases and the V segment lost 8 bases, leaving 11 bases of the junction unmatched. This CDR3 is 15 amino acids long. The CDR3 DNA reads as TGTGCCACCCGGGTGGAGGGGGCGAAGAATCAGCCCCAGCATTTT. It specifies CATRVEGAKNQPQHF. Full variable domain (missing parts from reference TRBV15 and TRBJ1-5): DAMVIQNPRYQVTQFGKPVTLSCSQTLNHNVMYWYQQKSSQAPKLLFHYYDKDFNNEADTPDNFQSRRPNTSFCFLDIRSPGLGDTAMYLCATRVEGAKNQPQHFGDGTRLSIL.

CDR3 sequence: CASQLQGKGGNSPLHF. In DNA, the CDR3 is TGTGCCAGCCAACTGCAGGGTAAAGGGGGTAATTCACCCCTCCACTTT. The rearrangement joins TRBV19 to TRBJ1-6, with a possible D match to TRBD1 (6 bases). Looked up from germline, CDR1 is LNHDA and CDR2 is SQIVND (reference sequence). The V end was cut by 9 bases, the J end by 6 bases, with 21 bases between. The CDR3 consists of 16 residues.

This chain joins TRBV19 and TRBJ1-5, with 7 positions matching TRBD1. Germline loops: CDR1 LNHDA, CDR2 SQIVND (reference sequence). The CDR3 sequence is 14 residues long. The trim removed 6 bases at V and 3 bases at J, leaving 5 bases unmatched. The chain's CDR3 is CASRWTGNNQPQHF. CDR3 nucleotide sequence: TGTGCCAGTAGGTGGACAGGAAACAATCAGCCCCAGCATTTT.

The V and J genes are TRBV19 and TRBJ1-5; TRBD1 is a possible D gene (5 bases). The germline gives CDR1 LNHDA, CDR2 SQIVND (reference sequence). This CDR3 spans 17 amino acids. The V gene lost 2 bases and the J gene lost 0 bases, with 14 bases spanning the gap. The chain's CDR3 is CASSISVRGYSNQPQHF. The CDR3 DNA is TGTGCCAGTAGTATATCTGTCCGGGGCTATAGCAATCAGCCCCAGCATTTT.

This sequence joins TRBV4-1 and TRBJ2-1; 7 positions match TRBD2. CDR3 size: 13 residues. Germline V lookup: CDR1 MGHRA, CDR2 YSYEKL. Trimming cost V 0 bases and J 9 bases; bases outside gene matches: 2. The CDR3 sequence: CASSQEGGGEQFF. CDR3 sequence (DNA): TGCGCCAGCAGCCAAGAGGGGGGGGGTGAGCAGTTCTTC.

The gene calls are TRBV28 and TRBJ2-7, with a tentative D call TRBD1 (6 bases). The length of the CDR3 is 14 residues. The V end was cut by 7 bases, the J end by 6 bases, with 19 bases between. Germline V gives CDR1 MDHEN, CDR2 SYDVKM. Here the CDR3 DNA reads TGTGCCAGCACTCTAGGGGGTACAATCGGCGAGCAGTACTTC. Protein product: CASTLGGTIGEQYF. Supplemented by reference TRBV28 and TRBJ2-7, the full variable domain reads DVKVTQSSRYLVKRTGEKVFLECVQDMDHENMFWYRQDPGLGLRLIYFSYDVKMKEKGDIPEGYSVSREKKERFSLILESASTNQTSMYLCASTLGGTIGEQYFGPGTRLTVT.

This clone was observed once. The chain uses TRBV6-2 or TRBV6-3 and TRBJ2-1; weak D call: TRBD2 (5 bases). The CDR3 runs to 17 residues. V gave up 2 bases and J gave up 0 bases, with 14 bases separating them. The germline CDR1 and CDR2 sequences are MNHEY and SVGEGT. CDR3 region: CASSYRTRGSSYNEQFF. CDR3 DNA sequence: TGTGCCAGCAGTTACCGGACCCGGGGAAGCTCCTACAATGAGCAGTTCTTC.

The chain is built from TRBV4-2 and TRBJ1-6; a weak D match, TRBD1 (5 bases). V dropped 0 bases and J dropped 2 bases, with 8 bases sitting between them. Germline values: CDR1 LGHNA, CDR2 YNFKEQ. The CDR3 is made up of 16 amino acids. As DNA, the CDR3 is TGTGCCAGCAGCCAAGATTTGGGGGCCTATAATTCACCCCTCCACTTT. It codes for CASSQDLGAYNSPLHF.

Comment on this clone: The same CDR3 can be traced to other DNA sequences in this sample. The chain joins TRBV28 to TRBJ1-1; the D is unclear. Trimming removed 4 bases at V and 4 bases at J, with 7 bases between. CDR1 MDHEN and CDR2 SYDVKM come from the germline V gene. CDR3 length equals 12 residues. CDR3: CASSSGSTEAFF. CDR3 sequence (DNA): TGTGCCAGCAGTTCGGGGTCCACTGAAGCTTTCTTT.

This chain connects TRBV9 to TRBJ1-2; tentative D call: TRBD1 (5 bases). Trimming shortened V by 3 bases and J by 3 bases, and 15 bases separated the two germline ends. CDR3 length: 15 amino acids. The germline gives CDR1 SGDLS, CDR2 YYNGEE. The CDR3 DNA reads TGTGCCAGCAGCGAGACAGCCCCTGGGGACTATGGCTACACCTTC. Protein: CASSETAPGDYGYTF.

CDR3 in amino acids: CASSLSPVRSADTQYF. In DNA, the CDR3 is TGTGCCAGCAGCTTATCTCCGGTGAGAAGCGCAGATACGCAGTATTTT. The chain combines TRBV7-2 with TRBJ2-3; no reliable D call. In germline, CDR1 is SGHTA, CDR2 FQGNSA. The CDR3 length is 16 residues. Between the trimmed V and J ends, which lost 2 bases and 4 bases, there was a span of 16 bases. The full variable domain, with the rest looked up from reference TRBV7-2 and TRBJ2-3, is GAGVSQSPSNKVTEKGKDVELRCDPISGHTALYWYRQSLGQGLEFLIYFQGNSAPDKSGLPSDRFSAERTGGSVSTLTIQRTQQEDSAVYLCASSLSPVRSADTQYFGPGTRLTVL.

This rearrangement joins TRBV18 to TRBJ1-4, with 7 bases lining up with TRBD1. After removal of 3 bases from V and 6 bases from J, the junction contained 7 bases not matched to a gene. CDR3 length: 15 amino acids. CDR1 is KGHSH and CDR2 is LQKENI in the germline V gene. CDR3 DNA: TGTGCCAGCTCACCCAGACAGGGAGGGCATGAAAAACTGTTTTTT. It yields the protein CASSPRQGGHEKLFF.

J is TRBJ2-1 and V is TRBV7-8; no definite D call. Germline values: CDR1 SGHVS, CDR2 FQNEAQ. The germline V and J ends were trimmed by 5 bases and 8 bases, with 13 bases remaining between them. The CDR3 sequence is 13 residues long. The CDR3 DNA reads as TGTGCCAGCAGCGCAGGAGCACTTTATGAGCAGTTCTTC. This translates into CASSAGALYEQFF.

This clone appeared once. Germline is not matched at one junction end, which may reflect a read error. CDR3 protein: CASSLAQSSGTDTQYF. The CDR3 bases are TGTGCTAGCAGCTTAGCGCAGTCCTCCGGCACAGATACGCAGTATTTT. The chain has TRBV7-7 and TRBJ2-3; perhaps TRBD2 as D (5 bases). This CDR3 contains 16 residues. Germline assignment: CDR1 SSHAT and CDR2 FNYEAQ (reference sequence). Full variable domain (outside the CDR3, taken from reference TRBV7-7 and TRBJ2-3): GAGVSQSPRYKVTKRGQDVTLRCDPISSHATLYWYQQALGQGPEFLTYFNYEAQPDKSGLPSDRFSAERPEGSISTLTIQRTEQRDSAMYRCASSLAQSSGTDTQYFGPGTRLTVL.

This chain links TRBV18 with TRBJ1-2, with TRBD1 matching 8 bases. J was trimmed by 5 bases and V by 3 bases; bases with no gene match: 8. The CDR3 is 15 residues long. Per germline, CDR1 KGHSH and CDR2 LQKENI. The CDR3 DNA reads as TGTGCCAGCTCACCCCAGGGGGCGCCCCGGTATGGCTACACCTTC. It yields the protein CASSPQGAPRYGYTF.

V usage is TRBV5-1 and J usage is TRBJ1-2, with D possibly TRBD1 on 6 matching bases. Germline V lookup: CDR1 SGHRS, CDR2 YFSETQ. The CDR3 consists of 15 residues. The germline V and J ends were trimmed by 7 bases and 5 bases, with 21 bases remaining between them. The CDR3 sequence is CASRRDLQGSYGYTF. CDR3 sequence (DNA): TGCGCCAGCCGGAGGGACCTACAGGGAAGTTATGGCTACACCTTC.

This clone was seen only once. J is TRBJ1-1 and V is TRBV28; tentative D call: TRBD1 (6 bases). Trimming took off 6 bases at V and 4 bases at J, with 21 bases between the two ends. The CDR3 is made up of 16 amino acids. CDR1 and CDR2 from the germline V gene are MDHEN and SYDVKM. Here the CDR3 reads CASSSPGGAPFTEAFF. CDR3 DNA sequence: TGTGCCAGCAGCTCTCCCGGGGGCGCCCCGTTCACTGAAGCTTTCTTT.

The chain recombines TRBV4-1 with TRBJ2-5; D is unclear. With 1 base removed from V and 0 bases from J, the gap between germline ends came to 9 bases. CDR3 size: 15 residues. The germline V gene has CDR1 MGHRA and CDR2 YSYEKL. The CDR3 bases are TGCGCCAGCAGCCAAGCAGGAAACAACCAAGAGACCCAGTACTTC. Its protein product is CASSQAGNNQETQYF.

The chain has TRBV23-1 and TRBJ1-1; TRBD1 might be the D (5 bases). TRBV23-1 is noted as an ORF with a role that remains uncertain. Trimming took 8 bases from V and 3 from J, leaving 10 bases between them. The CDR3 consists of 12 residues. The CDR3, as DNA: TGCGCCAGCCCCAGGGATTACACTGAAGCTTTCTTT. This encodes CASPRDYTEAFF.

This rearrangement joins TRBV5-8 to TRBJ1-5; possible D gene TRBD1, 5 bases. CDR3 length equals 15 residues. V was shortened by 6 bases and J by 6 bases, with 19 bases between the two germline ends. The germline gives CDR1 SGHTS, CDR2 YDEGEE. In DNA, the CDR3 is TGTGCCAGCATCCGGGGCCCCAGGGTGGGTCAGCCCCAGCATTTT. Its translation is CASIRGPRVGQPQHF.

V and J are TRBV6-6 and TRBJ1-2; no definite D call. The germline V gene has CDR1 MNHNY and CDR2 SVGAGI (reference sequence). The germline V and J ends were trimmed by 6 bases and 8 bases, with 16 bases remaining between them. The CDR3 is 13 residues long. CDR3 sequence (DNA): TGTGCCAGCAGCCAACTGGAATCGGAAGGCTACACCTTC. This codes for CASSQLESEGYTF.